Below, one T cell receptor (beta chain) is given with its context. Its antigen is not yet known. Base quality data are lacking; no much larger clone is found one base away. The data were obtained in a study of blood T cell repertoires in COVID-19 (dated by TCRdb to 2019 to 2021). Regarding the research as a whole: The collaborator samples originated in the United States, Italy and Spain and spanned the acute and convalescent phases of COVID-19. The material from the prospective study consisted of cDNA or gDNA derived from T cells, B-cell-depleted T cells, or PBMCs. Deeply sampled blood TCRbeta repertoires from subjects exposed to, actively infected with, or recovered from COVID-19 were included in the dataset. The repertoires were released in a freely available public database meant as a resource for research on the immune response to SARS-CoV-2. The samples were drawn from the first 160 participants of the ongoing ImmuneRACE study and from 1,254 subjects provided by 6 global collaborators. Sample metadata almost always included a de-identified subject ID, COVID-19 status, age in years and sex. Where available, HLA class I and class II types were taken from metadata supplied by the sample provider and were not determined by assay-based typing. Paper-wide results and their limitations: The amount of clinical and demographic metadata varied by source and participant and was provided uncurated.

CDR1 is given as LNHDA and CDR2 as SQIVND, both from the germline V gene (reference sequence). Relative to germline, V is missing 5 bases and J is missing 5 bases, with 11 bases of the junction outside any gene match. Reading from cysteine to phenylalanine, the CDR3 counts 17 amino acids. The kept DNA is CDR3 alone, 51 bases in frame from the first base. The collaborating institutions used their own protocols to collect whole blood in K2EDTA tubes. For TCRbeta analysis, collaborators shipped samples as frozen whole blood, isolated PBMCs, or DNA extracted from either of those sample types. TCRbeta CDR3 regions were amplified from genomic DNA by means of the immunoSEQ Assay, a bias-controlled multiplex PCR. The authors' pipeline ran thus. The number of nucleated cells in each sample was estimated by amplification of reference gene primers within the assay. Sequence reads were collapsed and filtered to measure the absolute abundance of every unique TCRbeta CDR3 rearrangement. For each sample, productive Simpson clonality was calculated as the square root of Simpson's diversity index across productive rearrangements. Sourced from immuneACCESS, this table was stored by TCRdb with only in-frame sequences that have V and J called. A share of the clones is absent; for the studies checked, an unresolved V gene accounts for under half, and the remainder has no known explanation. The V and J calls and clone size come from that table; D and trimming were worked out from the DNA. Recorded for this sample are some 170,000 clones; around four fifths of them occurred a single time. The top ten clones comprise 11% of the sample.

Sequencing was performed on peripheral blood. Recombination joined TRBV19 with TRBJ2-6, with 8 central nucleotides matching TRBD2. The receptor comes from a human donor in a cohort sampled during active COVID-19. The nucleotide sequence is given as TGTGCCAGTAGTCTGCGGGGGGACCCAGGGAGGGCCAACGTCCTGACTTTC. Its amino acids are CASSLRGDPGRANVLTF.